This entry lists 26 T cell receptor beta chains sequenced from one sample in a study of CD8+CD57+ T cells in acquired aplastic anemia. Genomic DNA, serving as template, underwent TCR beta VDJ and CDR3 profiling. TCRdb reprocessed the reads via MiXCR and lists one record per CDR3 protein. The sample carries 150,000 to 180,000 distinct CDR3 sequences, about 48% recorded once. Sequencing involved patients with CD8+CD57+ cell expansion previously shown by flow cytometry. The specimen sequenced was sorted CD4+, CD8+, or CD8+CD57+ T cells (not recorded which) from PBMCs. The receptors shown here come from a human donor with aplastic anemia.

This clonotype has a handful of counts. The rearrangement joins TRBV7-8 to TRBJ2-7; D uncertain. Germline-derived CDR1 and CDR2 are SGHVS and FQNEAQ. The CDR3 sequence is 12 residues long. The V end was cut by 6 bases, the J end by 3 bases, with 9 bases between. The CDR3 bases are TGTGCCAGCAGTCCAACGGGCTACGAGCAGTACTTC. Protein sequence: CASSPTGYEQYF.

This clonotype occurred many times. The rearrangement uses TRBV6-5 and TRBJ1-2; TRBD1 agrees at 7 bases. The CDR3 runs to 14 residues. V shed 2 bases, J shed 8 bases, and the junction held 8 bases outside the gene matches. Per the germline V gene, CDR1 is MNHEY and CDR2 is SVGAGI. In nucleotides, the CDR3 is TGTGCCAGCAGTTACAGGCTAGGGGGCGACGGCTACACCTTC. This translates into CASSYRLGGDGYTF.

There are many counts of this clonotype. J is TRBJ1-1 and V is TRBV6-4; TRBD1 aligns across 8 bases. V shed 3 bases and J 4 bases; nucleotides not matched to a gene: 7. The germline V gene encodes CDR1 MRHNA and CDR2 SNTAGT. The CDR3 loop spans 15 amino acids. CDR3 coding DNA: TGTGCCAGCAGTGAGGTCGGGACAGGCGGCACTGAAGCTTTCTTT. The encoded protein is CASSEVGTGGTEAFF.

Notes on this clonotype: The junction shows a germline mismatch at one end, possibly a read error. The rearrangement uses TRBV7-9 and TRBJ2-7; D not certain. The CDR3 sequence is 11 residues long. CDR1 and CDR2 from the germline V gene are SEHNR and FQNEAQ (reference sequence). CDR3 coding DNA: TGTGCCGGCAGCTCGGAATACGAGCAGTACTTC. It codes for CAGSSEYEQYF.

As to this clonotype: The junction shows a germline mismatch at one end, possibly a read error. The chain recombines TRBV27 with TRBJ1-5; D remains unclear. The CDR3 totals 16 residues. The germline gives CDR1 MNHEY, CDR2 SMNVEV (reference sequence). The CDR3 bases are TGTGCCAGCAGCCAAGAATTCGGGGTGAGCAGTCAGCCCCAGCATTTT. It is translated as CASSQEFGVSSQPQHF.

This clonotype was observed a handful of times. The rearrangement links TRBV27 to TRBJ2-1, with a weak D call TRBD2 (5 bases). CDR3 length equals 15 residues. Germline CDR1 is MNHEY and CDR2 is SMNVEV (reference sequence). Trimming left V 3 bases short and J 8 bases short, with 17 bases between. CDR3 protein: CASSFLGAFGDEQFF. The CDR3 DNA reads TGTGCCAGCAGTTTTTTGGGCGCCTTCGGGGATGAGCAGTTCTTC.

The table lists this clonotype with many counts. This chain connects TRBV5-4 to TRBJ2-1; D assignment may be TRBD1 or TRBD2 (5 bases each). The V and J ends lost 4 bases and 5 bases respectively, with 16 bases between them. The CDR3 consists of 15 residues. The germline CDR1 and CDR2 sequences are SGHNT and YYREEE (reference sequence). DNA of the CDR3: TGTGCCAGCAGCACGCCAGACGGGGCCAACAATGAGCAGTTCTTC. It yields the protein CASSTPDGANNEQFF.

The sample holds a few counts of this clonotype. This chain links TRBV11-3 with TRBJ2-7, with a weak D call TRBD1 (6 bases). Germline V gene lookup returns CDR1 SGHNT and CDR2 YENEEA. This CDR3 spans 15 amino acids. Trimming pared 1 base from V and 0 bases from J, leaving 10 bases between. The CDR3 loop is CASSLGQELSYEQYF. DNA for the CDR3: TGTGCCAGCAGCTTAGGACAGGAACTCTCCTACGAGCAGTACTTC.

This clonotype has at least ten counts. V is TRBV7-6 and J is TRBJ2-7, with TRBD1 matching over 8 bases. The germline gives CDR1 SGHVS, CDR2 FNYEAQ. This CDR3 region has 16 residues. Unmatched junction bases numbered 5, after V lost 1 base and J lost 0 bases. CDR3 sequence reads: CASSLGQGPSSYEQYF. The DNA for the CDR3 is TGTGCCAGCAGCTTAGGACAGGGGCCCAGCTCCTACGAGCAGTACTTC.

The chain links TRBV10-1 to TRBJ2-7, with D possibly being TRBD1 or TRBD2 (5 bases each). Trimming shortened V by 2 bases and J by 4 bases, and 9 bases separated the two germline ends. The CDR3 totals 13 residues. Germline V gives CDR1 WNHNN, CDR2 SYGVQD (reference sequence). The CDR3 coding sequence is TGCGCCAGCAGTGAGCTTGGGGGATACGAGCAGTACTTC. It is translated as CASSELGGYEQYF.

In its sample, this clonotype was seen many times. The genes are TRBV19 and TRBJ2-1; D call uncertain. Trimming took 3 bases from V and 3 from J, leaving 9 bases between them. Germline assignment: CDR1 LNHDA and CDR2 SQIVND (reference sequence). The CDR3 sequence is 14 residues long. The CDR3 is CASSMTPGYNEQFF. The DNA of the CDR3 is TGTGCCAGTAGTATGACCCCAGGCTACAATGAGCAGTTCTTC.

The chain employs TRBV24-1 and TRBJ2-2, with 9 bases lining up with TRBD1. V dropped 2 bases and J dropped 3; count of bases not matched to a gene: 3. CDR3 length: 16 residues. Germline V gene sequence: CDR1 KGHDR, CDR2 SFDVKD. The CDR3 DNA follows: TGTGCCACCAGTGATTCGGGACAGGGCGACACCGGGGAGCTGTTTTTT. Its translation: CATSDSGQGDTGELFF.

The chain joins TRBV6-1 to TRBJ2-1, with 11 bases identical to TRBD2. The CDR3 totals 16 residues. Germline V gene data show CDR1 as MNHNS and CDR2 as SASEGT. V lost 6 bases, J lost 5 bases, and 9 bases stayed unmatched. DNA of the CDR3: TGTGCCAGCAGCAAAGGGGTAGCGGGAGGGCACAATGAGCAGTTCTTC. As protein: CASSKGVAGGHNEQFF.

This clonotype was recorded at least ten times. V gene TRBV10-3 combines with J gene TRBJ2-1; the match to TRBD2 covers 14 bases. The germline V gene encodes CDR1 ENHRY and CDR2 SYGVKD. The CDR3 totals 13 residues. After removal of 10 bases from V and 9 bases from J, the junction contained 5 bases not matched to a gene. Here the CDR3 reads CATTSGGAGEQFF. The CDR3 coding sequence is TGTGCCACGACTAGCGGGGGGGCGGGTGAGCAGTTCTTC.

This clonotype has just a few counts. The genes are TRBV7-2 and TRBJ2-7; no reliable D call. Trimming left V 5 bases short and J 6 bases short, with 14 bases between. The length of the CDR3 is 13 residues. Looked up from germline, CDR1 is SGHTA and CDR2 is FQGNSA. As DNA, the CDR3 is TGTGCCAGCAGCCTCCCCGAGGTTCCCGAGCAGTACTTC. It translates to CASSLPEVPEQYF. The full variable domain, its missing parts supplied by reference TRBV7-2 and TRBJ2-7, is GAGVSQSPSNKVTEKGKDVELRCDPISGHTALYWYRQSLGQGLEFLIYFQGNSAPDKSGLPSDRFSAERTGGSVSTLTIQRTQQEDSAVYLCASSLPEVPEQYFGPGTRLTVT.

The DNA for the CDR3 is TGTGCCAGCAGTTCCTGGACTAGCGGGGGGTTGGATACGCAGTATTTT. It translates to CASSSWTSGGLDTQYF. V usage is TRBV6-5 and J usage is TRBJ2-3; 14 nucleotides align to TRBD2. CDR1 is MNHEY, CDR2 SVGAGI, per germline. The CDR3 extends over 16 amino acids. The trim removed 4 bases at V and 6 bases at J, leaving 6 bases unmatched.

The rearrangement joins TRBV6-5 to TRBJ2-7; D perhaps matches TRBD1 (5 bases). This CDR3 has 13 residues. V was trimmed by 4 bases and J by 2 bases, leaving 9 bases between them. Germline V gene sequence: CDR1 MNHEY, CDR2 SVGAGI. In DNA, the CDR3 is TGTGCCAGCAGTTTCGACAGAACCTACGAGCAGTACTTC. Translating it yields CASSFDRTYEQYF.

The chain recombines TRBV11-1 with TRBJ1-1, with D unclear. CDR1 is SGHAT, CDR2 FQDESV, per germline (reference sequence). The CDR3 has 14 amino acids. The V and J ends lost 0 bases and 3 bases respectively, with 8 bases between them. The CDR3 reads CASSLAPGDTEAFF. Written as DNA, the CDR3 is TGTGCCAGCAGCTTAGCTCCAGGTGACACTGAAGCTTTCTTT.

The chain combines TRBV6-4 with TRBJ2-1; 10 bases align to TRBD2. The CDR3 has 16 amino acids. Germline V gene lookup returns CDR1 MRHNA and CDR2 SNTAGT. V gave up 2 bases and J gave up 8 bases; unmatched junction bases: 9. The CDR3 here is CASSDGVAGGIDEQFF. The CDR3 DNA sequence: TGTGCCAGCAGTGACGGTGTAGCGGGAGGTATCGATGAGCAGTTCTTC.

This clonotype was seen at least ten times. The CDR3 nucleotides read TGTGCCAGCAGTCAGTCCCAAAGCCTGGAGGAGCAGTACTTC. Translating gives CASSQSQSLEEQYF. This chain uses TRBV25-1 with TRBJ2-7; D is uncertain. Trimming pared 5 bases from V and 7 bases from J, leaving 18 bases between. The CDR3 runs to 14 residues. Germline CDR1 MGHDK, CDR2 SYGVNS.

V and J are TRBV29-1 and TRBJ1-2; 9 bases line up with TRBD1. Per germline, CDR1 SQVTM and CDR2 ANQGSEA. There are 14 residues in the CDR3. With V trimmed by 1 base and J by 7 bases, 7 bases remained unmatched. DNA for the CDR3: TGCAGCGTTGAAGTTGGACAGGGGAAAGGTGGCTACACCTTC. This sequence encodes CSVEVGQGKGGYTF.

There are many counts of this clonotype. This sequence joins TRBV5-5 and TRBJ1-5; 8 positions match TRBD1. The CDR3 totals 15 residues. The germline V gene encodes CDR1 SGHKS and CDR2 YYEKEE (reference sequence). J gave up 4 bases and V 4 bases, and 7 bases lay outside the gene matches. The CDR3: CASSLDRARNQPQHF. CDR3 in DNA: TGTGCCAGCAGCCTGGACAGGGCCAGAAATCAGCCCCAGCATTTT.

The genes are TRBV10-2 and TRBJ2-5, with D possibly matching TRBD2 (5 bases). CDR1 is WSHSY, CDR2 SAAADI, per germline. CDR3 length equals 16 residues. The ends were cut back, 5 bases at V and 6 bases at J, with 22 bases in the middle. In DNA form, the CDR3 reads TGCGCCAGCAGTACGACCCAGCGGATTAGCAATAAGACCCAGTACTTC. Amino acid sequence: CASSTTQRISNKTQYF.

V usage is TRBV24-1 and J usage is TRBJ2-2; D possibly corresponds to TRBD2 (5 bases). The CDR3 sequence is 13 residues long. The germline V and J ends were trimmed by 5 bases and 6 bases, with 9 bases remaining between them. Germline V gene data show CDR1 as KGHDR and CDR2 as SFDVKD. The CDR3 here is CATSGNSAGELFF. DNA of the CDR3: TGTGCCACCAGTGGAAATAGCGCCGGGGAGCTGTTTTTT.

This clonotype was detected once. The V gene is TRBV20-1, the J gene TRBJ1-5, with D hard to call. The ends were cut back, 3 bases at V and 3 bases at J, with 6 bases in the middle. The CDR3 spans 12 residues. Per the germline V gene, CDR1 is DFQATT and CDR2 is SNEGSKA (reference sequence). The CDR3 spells CSARRANQPQHF. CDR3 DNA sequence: TGCAGTGCTAGGCGGGCCAATCAGCCCCAGCATTTT.

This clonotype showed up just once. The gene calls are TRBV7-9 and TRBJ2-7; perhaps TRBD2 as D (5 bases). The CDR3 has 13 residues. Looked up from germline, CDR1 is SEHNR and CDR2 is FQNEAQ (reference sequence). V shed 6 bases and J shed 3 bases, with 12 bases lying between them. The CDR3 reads CASRSHRDYEQYF. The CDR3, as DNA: TGTGCCAGCAGAAGCCACCGGGACTACGAGCAGTACTTC.